This T cell receptor (beta chain) was captured by sequencing in a study of identical twins. This clonotype was seen a few times. Its antigen is undetermined. TCRdb re-derived calls from the 5' RACE reads in MiXCR, one entry per CDR3 protein. Of 550,000 to 800,000 distinct CDR3 sequences in the sample, just over 7% are singletons; the top ten hold around 1.6%. Germline V gene sequence: CDR1 KGHSH, CDR2 LQKENI. The ends lost 3 bases at V and 0 bases at J; junction bases unmatched: 2. This CDR3 is built from 14 residues. Findings and limits, study-wide: Abundant beta clonotypes from cord blood bore fewer insertions; memory repertoires lacked this pattern. Twin-shared out-of-frame alpha sequences showed excess low generation probability. The study found weaker excess twin sharing in beta out-of-frame sequences.

Everyone who donated was a healthy Caucasian. The sample was also reused in another study, on yellow fever vaccine responses in identical twins.

The clonotype comes from a young woman in good health. Input material: PBMCs. This chain joins TRBV18 and TRBJ2-7, with TRBD2 matching over 7 bases. CDR3 DNA sequence: TGTGCCAGCTCACCTGTAGCGGGCTCCTACGAGCAGTACTTC. Protein product: CASSPVAGSYEQYF.